What follows is one T cell receptor (beta chain) and its context. The antigen is unknown. These data are taken from a study of Ad26.COV2.S vaccination and SARS-CoV-2 variants. Findings of the study overall: TCR breadth and depth estimates may have understated total T cell responses. Vaccinated individuals (as opposed to placebo recipients) had higher spike-specific TCR breadth. Following vaccination, spike-specific CD8+ and CD4+ T cell responses reportedly exhibited substantial breadth.

The CDR3 runs to 14 residues. With V trimmed by 4 bases and J by 6 bases, 6 bases remained unmatched. CDR1 and CDR2 (germline): SGHVS, FNYEAQ. Measured with immunoSEQ multiplex PCR; TCRdb has only the in-frame clones, and not every one. The sample holds approximately 340,000 clones, 92% seen once. The chain combines TRBV7-6 with TRBJ1-2; 9 bases agree with TRBD1. The sequence was obtained from a human donor who had recovered from COVID-19. Source: peripheral blood, taken after recovery from COVID-19. CDR3 sequence reads: CASSSRGQGNGYTF. In DNA form, the CDR3 reads TGTGCCAGCAGCTCCAGGGGACAGGGAAATGGCTACACCTTC. The full variable domain, completed using reference TRBV7-6 and TRBJ1-2, is GAGVSQSPRYKVTKRGQDVALRCDPISGHVSLYWYRQALGQGPEFLTYFNYEAQQDKSGLPNDRFSAERPEGSISTLTIQRTEQRDSAMYRCASSSRGQGNGYTFGSGTRLTVV.